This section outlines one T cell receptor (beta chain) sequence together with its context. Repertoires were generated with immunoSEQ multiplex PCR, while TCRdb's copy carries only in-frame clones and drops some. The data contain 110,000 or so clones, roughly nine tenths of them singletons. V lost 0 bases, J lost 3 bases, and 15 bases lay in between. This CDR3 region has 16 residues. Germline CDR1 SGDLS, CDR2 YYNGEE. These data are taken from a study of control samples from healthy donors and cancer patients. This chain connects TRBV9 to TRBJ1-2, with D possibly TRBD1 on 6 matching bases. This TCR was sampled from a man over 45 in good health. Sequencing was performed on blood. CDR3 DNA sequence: TGTGCCAGCAGCGTAGAAGTGATGGGGACACACTATGGCTACACCTTC. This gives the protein CASSVEVMGTHYGYTF. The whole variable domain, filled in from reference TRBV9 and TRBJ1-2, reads DSGVTQTPKHLITATGQRVTLRCSPRSGDLSVYWYQQSLDQGLQFLIQYYNGEERAKGNILERFSAQQFPDLHSELNLSSLELGDSALYFCASSVEVMGTHYGYTFGSGTRLTVV.